The clone carrying this TCR beta chain was detected once. Data came from immunoSEQ multiplex PCR; TCRdb stores just in-frame clones and leaves some out. The table includes more than 110,000 clones, approximately 80% detected once. The sample originates from a study of blood T cell repertoires in COVID-19. About the research overall: Both acute and convalescent COVID-19 samples were obtained from the United States, Italy and Spain.

Germline lookup yields CDR1 SNHLY and CDR2 FYNNEI. The V segment lost 8 bases and the J segment 5 bases; nucleotides outside the gene matches: 9. The CDR3 contains 14 residues. This rearrangement joins TRBV2 to TRBJ2-3; 8 bases align to TRBD2. The TCR sequence derives from a woman older than 75 in a cohort sampled during active or convalescent COVID-19. What was sequenced was peripheral blood. CDR3 region: CASRLRGVGDTQYF. The CDR3 DNA sequence: TGTGCCAGCCGGTTGCGGGGGGTTGGAGATACGCAGTATTTT.